This T cell receptor beta chain was retrieved from a study of blood T cell repertoires in COVID-19. Overall study context: Donors in the United States, Italy and Spain gave samples during acute or convalescent COVID-19. PBMCs, B-cell-depleted T cells, or T cells were the source of the cDNA or gDNA that made up the material.

In the original workflow: From reference gene primer amplification, estimates of nucleated cell counts were derived. The protocol was immunoSEQ multiplex PCR, while the TCRdb copy is restricted to in-frame clones and leaves out a portion. Clone size and V and J calls were adopted from that table, with D and trimming inferred from the DNA. Here the sample spans about 230,000 clones, approximately 82% being singletons. Germline V gene sequence: CDR1 MNHEY, CDR2 SVGAGI. With 7 bases removed from V and 5 bases from J, the gap between germline ends came to 14 bases. This CDR3 is built from 13 residues. This clonotype originated in a woman in her seventies with active or convalescent COVID-19. The J gene is TRBJ1-1, the V gene TRBV6-5; perhaps TRBD1 as D (5 bases). Sequenced sample: peripheral blood. The CDR3 is CASNFIRGTEAFF. The CDR3 DNA follows: TGTGCCAGCAATTTTATCCGGGGGACTGAAGCTTTCTTT.